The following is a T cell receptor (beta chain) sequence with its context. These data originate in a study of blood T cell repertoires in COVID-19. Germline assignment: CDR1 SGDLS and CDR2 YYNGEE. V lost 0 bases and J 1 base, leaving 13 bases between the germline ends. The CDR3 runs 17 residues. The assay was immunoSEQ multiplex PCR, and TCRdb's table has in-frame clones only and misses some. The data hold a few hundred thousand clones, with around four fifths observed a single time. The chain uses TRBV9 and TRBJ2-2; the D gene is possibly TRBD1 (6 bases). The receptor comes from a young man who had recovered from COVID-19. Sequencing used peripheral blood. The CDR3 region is CASSVAFVRGNTGELFF. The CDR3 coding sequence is TGTGCCAGCAGCGTAGCTTTTGTCAGGGGGAACACCGGGGAGCTGTTTTTT.